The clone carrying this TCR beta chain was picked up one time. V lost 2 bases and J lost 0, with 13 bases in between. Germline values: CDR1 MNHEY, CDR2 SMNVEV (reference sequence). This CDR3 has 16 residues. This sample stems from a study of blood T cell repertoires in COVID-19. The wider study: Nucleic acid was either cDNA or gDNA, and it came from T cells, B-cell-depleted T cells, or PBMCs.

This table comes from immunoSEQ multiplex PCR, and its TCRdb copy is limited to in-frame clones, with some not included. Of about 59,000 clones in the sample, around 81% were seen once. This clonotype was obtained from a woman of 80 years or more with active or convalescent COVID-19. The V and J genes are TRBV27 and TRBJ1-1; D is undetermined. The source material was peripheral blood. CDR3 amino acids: CASSLRPGLLNTEAFF. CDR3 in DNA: TGTGCCAGCAGTTTACGCCCCGGACTGCTGAACACTGAAGCTTTCTTT.